What follows are 16 T cell receptor beta chains derived from one specimen sequenced in a study of T cells after posttransplantation cyclophosphamide. Profiling relied on immunoSEQ multiplex PCR, and the TCRdb table lists in-frame clones only, not all of them. The sample yields some 34,000 clones, around four fifths seen once. Cyclophosphamide on days +3 and +4 followed busulfan-fludarabine conditioning and a marrow graft. The sequencing here drew on CD4+ T cells sorted from blood, taken roughly 1,900 days after a stem cell transplant with posttransplant cyclophosphamide. The receptors stem from a female patient aged 40 to 55 who received an allogeneic stem cell transplant from a related donor, was CMV-positive, and had no GVHD. T cells may partly derive from the graft donor.

The CDR3 coding sequence is TGTGCCAGCAGCCTAACTACCGGGGACAATGAGCAGTTCTTC. Encoded protein: CASSLTTGDNEQFF. The chain couples TRBV7-2 to TRBJ2-1; TRBD2 is a possible D gene (5 bases). The CDR3 contains 14 residues. V lost 5 bases to trimming and J lost 5 bases, with 13 bases between them. Germline V gene data show CDR1 as SGHTA and CDR2 as FQGNSA.

The chain has TRBV5-8 and TRBJ2-7, with TRBD1 identical over 7 bases. Germline V gene data show CDR1 as SGHTS and CDR2 as YDEGEE. V trimming: 1 base; J trimming: 2 bases; junction bases outside the gene matches: 0. The CDR3 spans 13 residues. This chain's CDR3 is CASSLTGAYEQYF. The CDR3 nucleotides are TGTGCCAGCAGCTTGACAGGGGCCTACGAGCAGTACTTC.

The chain joins TRBV7-2 to TRBJ2-5, with 10 positions matching TRBD2. The CDR3 contains 18 residues. From germline, CDR1 is SGHTA and CDR2 FQGNSA. The V segment lost 5 bases and the J segment 1 base; nucleotides outside the gene matches: 13. CDR3 amino acids: CASSPQAAGGLSQETQYF. CDR3 nucleotides: TGTGCCAGCAGCCCTCAGGCAGCGGGGGGGCTTAGCCAAGAGACCCAGTACTTC.

The CDR3 region is CASMGQGPGELFF. DNA for the CDR3: TGTGCCAGCATGGGACAGGGTCCCGGGGAGCTGTTTTTT. This chain joins TRBV19 and TRBJ2-2; 9 bases line up with TRBD1. The CDR3 sequence is 13 residues long. Germline V gene sequence: CDR1 LNHDA, CDR2 SQIVND (reference sequence). Trimming at V came to 9 bases and at J to 6 bases, leaving 5 bases not matched to a gene.

The V call is TRBV6-1, the J call TRBJ2-2; 8 bases agree with TRBD1. Germline V gene data show CDR1 as MNHNS and CDR2 as SASEGT. V lost 6 bases and J lost 2; bases outside the gene matches: 5. The CDR3 length is 15 residues. DNA of the CDR3: TGTGCCAGCAGGCGGACAGGGCTCAACACCGGGGAGCTGTTTTTT. Translated: CASRRTGLNTGELFF.

The genes are TRBV9 and TRBJ1-3; 10 positions match TRBD1. The CDR3 is made up of 16 amino acids. With V trimmed by 0 bases and J by 4 bases, 4 bases remained unmatched. The germline V gene has CDR1 SGDLS and CDR2 YYNGEE. The CDR3 bases are TGTGCCAGCAGCGTAGGACAGGGGGCTGGAGGAAACACCATATATTTT. Translating it yields CASSVGQGAGGNTIYF.

The CDR3 DNA sequence: TGTGCCAGCAGGACCACCAGGACTAGCGGGCACTACAATGAGCAGTTCTTC. This translates into CASRTTRTSGHYNEQFF. This chain uses TRBV27 with TRBJ2-1; 11 nucleotides match TRBD2. Per the germline V gene, CDR1 is MNHEY and CDR2 is SMNVEV (reference sequence). This CDR3 contains 17 residues. With V trimmed by 6 bases and J by 3 bases, 10 bases remained unmatched.

The table lists this clone with a few counts. This chain links TRBV19 with TRBJ1-2; D possibly corresponds to TRBD1 (6 bases). The germline V gene encodes CDR1 LNHDA and CDR2 SQIVND (reference sequence). The CDR3 runs 12 residues. Deletions cut 7 bases from V and 8 bases from J, with 14 bases between. Here the CDR3 reads CASNNRVSGYTF. The CDR3 DNA follows: TGTGCCAGTAATAACAGGGTCAGCGGCTACACCTTC.

The chain recombines TRBV5-6 with TRBJ1-3, with a weak D call TRBD1 (5 bases). The V gene's germline CDR1 is SGHDT and CDR2 YYEEEE. Trimming took off 2 bases at V and 0 bases at J, with 6 bases between the two ends. CDR3 length: 14 amino acids. The DNA for the CDR3 is TGTGCCAGCAGCTTCGGGGGCTCTGGAAACACCATATATTTT. Translating gives CASSFGGSGNTIYF.

This clone was recorded once. The chain employs TRBV9 and TRBJ2-7, with 7 bases identical to TRBD2. Looked up from germline, CDR1 is SGDLS and CDR2 is YYNGEE. There are 16 residues in the CDR3. V trimming: 2 bases; J trimming: 5 bases; junction bases outside the gene matches: 13. CDR3 nucleotides: TGTGCCAGCAGCGTGGACCCCGGGACTATGAAGAACGAGCAGTACTTC. This translates into CASSVDPGTMKNEQYF. Full variable domain (remainder filled in from reference TRBV9 and TRBJ2-7): DSGVTQTPKHLITATGQRVTLRCSPRSGDLSVYWYQQSLDQGLQFLIQYYNGEERAKGNILERFSAQQFPDLHSELNLSSLELGDSALYFCASSVDPGTMKNEQYFGPGTRLTVT.

The chain combines TRBV18 with TRBJ2-1; D not certain. Germline V gene sequence: CDR1 KGHSH, CDR2 LQKENI. V was pared by 8 bases and J by 0 bases, with 11 bases between. The CDR3 runs to 14 residues. CDR3 region: CASASLSSYNEQFF. The CDR3 bases are TGTGCCAGCGCGAGCTTGAGCTCCTACAATGAGCAGTTCTTC.

The V gene is TRBV5-6, the J gene TRBJ1-1, with a tentative D call TRBD1 (6 bases). The CDR3 loop spans 15 amino acids. Per the germline V gene, CDR1 is SGHDT and CDR2 is YYEEEE. The V end was cut by 1 base, the J end by 0 bases, with 10 bases between. The CDR3 is CASSLRAGVNTEAFF. The CDR3 nucleotides read TGTGCCAGCAGCTTGCGGGCAGGGGTGAACACTGAAGCTTTCTTT.

V is TRBV10-3 and J is TRBJ2-1; TRBD2 agrees at 8 bases. With V trimmed by 0 bases and J by 7 bases, 8 bases remained unmatched. Looked up from germline, CDR1 is ENHRY and CDR2 is SYGVKD. CDR3 size: 16 residues. This CDR3 is CAISESSSGGYNEQFF. CDR3 in DNA: TGTGCCATCAGTGAGTCTTCCAGCGGGGGCTATAATGAGCAGTTCTTC.

The chain recombines TRBV5-1 with TRBJ1-1; D is undetermined. CDR3 length: 14 residues. V lost 0 bases to trimming and J lost 5 bases, with 11 bases between them. The germline gives CDR1 SGHRS, CDR2 YFSETQ. The CDR3 sequence: CASSLGVSETEAFF. The CDR3 nucleotides are TGCGCCAGCAGCTTGGGGGTTTCGGAGACTGAAGCTTTCTTT.

The chain uses TRBV5-1 and TRBJ1-3, with 7 bases aligning to TRBD1. The CDR3 spans 14 residues. Trimming cost V 3 bases and J 5 bases; bases outside gene matches: 5. Germline V CDR1 and CDR2: SGHRS, YFSETQ. The DNA of the CDR3 is TGCGCCAGCAGCTCCACAGGGGTTCGAAACACCATATATTTT. The encoded protein is CASSSTGVRNTIYF.

This clone was counted a few times. J is TRBJ1-6 and V is TRBV5-4, with D maybe TRBD1 (6 bases). The CDR3 is 15 residues long. The germline gives CDR1 SGHNT, CDR2 YYREEE (reference sequence). Trimming removed 4 bases at V and 7 bases at J, with 15 bases between. CDR3 loop: CASSQQGQRNSPLHF. The DNA for the CDR3 is TGTGCCAGCAGCCAACAGGGCCAGAGAAATTCACCCCTCCACTTT.